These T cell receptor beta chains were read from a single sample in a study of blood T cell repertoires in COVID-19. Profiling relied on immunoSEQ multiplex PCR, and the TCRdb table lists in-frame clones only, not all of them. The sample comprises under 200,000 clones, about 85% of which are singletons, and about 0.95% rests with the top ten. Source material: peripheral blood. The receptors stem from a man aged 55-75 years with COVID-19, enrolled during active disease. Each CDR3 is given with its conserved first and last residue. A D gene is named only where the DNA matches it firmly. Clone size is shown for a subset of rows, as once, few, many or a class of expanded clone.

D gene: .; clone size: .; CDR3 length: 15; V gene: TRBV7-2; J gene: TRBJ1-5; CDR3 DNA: TGTGCCAGCAGCTTACAACAGGGAGGCAATCAGCCCCAGCATTTT; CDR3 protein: CASSLQQGGNQPQHF
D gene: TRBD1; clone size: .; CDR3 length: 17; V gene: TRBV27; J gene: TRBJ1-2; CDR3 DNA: TGTGCCAGCACTCCACAGGGGATAATTCCTTTTAACTATGGCTACACCTTC; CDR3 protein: CASTPQGIIPFNYGYTF
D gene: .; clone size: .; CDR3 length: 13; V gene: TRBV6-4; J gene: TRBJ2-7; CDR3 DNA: TGTGCCAGCAGTAGATTACAGGGTAACGAGCAGTACTTC; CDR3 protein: CASSRLQGNEQYF
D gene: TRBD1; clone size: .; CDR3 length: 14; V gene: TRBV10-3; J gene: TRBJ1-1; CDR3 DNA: TGTGCCACATCGTCCGGGGGTCAGGGGGCGAAGGCTTTCTTT; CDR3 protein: CATSSGGQGAKAFF
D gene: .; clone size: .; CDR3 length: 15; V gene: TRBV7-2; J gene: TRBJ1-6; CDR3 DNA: TGTGCCAGCAGCTCTGACGGACATCATAATTCACCCCTCCACTTT; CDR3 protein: CASSSDGHHNSPLHF
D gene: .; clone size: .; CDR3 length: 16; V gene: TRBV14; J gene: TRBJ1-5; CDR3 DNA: TGTGCCAGCAGCCAAGAAGGAAGGGTAGGGGCTCAGCCCCAGCATTTT; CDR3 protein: CASSQEGRVGAQPQHF
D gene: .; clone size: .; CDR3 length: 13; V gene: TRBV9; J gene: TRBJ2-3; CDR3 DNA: TGTGCCAGCAGTCCCTTGCGGGCAGATACGCAGTATTTT; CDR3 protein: CASSPLRADTQYF
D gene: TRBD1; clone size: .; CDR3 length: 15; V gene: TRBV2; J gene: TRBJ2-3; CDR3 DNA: TGTGCCGACTCCATACAGGGGAACGGTGCAGATACGCAGTATTTT; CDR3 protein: CADSIQGNGADTQYF
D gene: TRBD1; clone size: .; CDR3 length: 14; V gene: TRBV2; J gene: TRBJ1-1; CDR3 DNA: TGTGCCAGCAATTCCCGGACAGGCGCATCTGAAGCTTTCTTT; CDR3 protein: CASNSRTGASEAFF
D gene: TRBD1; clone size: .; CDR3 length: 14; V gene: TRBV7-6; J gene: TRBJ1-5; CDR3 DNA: TGTGCCAGCAGCCCTACAGGGGGCGGGCAGCCCCAGCATTTT; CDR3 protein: CASSPTGGGQPQHF
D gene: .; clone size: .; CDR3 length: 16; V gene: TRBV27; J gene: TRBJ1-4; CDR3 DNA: TGTGCCAGCAGTTTGAGACCCAGAGCCCGCGGTGAAAAACTGTTTTTT; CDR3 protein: CASSLRPRARGEKLFF
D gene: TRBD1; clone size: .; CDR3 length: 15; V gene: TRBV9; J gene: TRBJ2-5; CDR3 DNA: TGTGCCAGCAGCCCCCGACAGGGGGATGTAGAGACCCAGTACTTC; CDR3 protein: CASSPRQGDVETQYF
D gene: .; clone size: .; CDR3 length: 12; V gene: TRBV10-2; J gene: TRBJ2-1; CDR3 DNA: TGCGCCAGCAATTCAGGGGAGTTTGAGCAGTTCTTC; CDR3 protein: CASNSGEFEQFF
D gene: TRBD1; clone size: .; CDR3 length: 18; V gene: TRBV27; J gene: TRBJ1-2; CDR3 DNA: TGTGCCAGCAGTCCTCGCCCTCAAGGACAGGGAGGAAGCTATGGCTACACCTTC; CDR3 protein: CASSPRPQGQGGSYGYTF
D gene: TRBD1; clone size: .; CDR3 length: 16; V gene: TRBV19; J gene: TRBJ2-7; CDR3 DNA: TGTGCCAGTAGTACGACGCCCGGGACAGGGAACCACGAGCAGTACTTC; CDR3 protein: CASSTTPGTGNHEQYF
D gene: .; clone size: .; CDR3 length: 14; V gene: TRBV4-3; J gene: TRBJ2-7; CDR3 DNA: TGCGCCAGCAGCCAAGATGGAGGGCAATACGAGCAGTACTTC; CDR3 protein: CASSQDGGQYEQYF
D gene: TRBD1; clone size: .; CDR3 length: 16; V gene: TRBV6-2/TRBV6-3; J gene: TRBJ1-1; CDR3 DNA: TGTGCCAGCAGTATGCGGACAGGGGCCCTGAACACTGAAGCTTTCTTT; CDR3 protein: CASSMRTGALNTEAFF
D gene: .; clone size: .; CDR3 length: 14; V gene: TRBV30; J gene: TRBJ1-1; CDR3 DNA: TGTGCCTGGAAATGGTCAGGGGCGCACACTGAAGCTTTCTTT; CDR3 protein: CAWKWSGAHTEAFF
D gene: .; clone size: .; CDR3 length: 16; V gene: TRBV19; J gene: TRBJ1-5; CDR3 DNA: TGTGCCAGCAGTATAGATCCACAGGTTCGCAATCAGCCCCAGCATTTT; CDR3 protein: CASSIDPQVRNQPQHF
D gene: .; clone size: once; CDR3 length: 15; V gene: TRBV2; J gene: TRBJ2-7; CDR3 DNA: TGTGCCAGCAGTAAACAGCAGGGGGGCGTTAATGAGCAGTACTTC; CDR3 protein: CASSKQQGGVNEQYF
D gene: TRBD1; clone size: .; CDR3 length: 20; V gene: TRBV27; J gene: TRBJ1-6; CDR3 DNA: TGTGCCAGCAGTACCTACGGGACAGGGGGAATTAGGCCGGTTGGGTCACCCCTCCACTTT; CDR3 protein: CASSTYGTGGIRPVGSPLHF
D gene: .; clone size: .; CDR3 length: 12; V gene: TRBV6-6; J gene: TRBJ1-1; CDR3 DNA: TGTGCCAGCAGTTACGGAGGCACTGAAGCTTTCTTT; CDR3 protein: CASSYGGTEAFF
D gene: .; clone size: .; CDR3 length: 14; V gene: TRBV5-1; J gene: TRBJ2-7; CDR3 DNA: TGCGCCAGCAACGCGGGACTCCGGGCCTACGAGCAGTACTTC; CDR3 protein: CASNAGLRAYEQYF
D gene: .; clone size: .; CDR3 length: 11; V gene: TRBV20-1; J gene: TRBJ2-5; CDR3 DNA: TGCAGTGCTCCGCCAGGGGAGACCCAGTACTTC; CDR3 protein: CSAPPGETQYF
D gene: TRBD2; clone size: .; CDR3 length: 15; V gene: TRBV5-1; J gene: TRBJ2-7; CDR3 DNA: TGCGCCAGCACCAAACCGGGGGGAGGATCCTACGAGCAGTACTTC; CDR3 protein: CASTKPGGGSYEQYF
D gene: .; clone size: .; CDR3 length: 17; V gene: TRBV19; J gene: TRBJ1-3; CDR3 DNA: TGTGCCAGTAGTTCCACCAGCAGGTCCTACTCTGGAAACACCATATATTTT; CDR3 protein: CASSSTSRSYSGNTIYF
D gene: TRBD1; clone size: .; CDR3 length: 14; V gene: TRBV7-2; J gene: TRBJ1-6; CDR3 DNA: TGTGCCAGCAGCCATAGACAGGGAGGATCACCCCTCCACTTT; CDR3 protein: CASSHRQGGSPLHF
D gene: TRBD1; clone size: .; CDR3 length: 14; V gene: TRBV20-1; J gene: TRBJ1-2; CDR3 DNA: TGCAGTGCTAGTGTAGGACAGGGGCGTTATGGCTACACCTTC; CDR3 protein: CSASVGQGRYGYTF
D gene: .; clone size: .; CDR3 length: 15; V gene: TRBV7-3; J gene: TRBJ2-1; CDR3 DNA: TGTGCCAGCAGCCCCCCAGGATCGGGGATGCATGAGCAGTTCTTC; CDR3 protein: CASSPPGSGMHEQFF
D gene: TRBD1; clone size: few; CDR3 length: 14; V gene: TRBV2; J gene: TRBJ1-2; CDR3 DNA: TGTGCCAGCAGTCGACAGGGAAGTAACGGTGGCTACACCTTC; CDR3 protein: CASSRQGSNGGYTF
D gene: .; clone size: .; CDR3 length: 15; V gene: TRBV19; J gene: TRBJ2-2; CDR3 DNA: TGTGCCAGTAGTATACAGGGGATTGGAACCGGGGAGCTGTTTTTT; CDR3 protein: CASSIQGIGTGELFF